The 25 T cell receptor beta chains reported below all come from one sample, sequenced in a study of tumor and adjacent non-tumor tissue in lung cancer. The template was RNA from unsorted bulk tissue. A modified ARM-PCR protocol with three rounds of nested PCR amplified TCRbeta. TCRdb reanalysed the multiplex PCR reads using MiXCR and keeps one entry per CDR3 protein. Of about 80,000 distinct CDR3 sequences in the sample, roughly 76% were seen once. The sample comprised lung tumor tissue. These receptors all stem from a woman aged 45-60 years with non-small cell lung cancer.

This clonotype turned up a few times. At one boundary the junction diverges from the germline segment, which might be a read error. J is TRBJ1-5 and V is TRBV28, with unresolved D. Germline loops: CDR1 MDHEN, CDR2 SYDVKM. This CDR3 is 14 amino acids long. CDR3 amino acids: CPSSLPNPGQRQHF. The DNA for the CDR3 is TGTCCCAGCAGTTTACCCAACCCCGGCCAGCGCCAGCATTTT. Combining the CDR3 with reference TRBV28 and TRBJ1-5 gives the whole variable domain DVKVTQSSRYLVKRTGEKVFLECVQDMDHENMFWYRQDPGLGLRLIYFSYDVKMKEKGDIPEGYSVSREKKERFSLILESASTNQTSMYLCPSSLPNPGQRQHFGDGTRLSIL.

In regard to this clonotype: The junction shows a germline mismatch at one end, possibly a read error. The rearrangement joins TRBV20-1 to TRBJ2-3; 11 positions match TRBD2. Per the germline V gene, CDR1 is DFQATT and CDR2 is SNEGSKA (reference sequence). The CDR3 consists of 14 residues. Here the CDR3 reads CGASPSSGGDMQYF. CDR3 coding DNA: TGCGGTGCTAGCCCTAGTAGCGGGGGGGATATGCAGTATTTT.

Comment on this clonotype: Its ends do not fully match the called genes, so a read error is possible. The gene calls are TRBV20-1 and TRBJ2-7; 7 nucleotides align to TRBD2. Germline CDR1 and CDR2: DFQATT and SNEGSKA (reference sequence). The CDR3 extends over 13 amino acids. CDR3 protein: CSASQRGSCEQYF. The DNA of the CDR3 is TGCAGTGCTAGCCAGCGGGGCTCCTGCGAGCAGTACTTC.

The rearrangement uses TRBV6-2 or TRBV6-3 and TRBJ1-1, with 8 bases matching TRBD1. The CDR3 has 14 residues. V lost 10 bases and J lost 3; bases outside the gene matches: 10. Per the germline V gene, CDR1 is MNHEY and CDR2 is SVGEGT. The CDR3 protein is CAIAQDRDDTEAFF. The CDR3 bases are TGTGCCATCGCACAGGACAGGGATGACACTGAAGCTTTCTTT.

To note about this clonotype: The germline gene is not matched at one end of the junction; a read error may be the cause. The genes are TRBV11-2 and TRBJ2-1, with D tentatively TRBD1 (6 bases). CDR1 and CDR2 (germline): SGHAT, FQNNGV. The CDR3 runs 15 residues. CDR3 in DNA: TGTGCCAGCAACAAAGGGGGAAGGGGCTACGATGAGCACTTCTTC. It is translated as CASNKGGRGYDEHFF. The full variable domain, in which reference TRBV11-2 and TRBJ2-1 provide the parts outside the CDR3, is EAGVAQSPRYKIIEKRQSVAFWCNPISGHATLYWYQQILGQGPKLLIQFQNNGVVDDSQLPKDRFSAERLKGVDSTLKIQPAKLEDSAVYLCASNKGGRGYDEHFFGPGTRLTVL.

Comments on this clonotype: Its ends do not fully match the called genes, so a read error is possible. CDR3: CTSTPGGVERGGWNEQFF. CDR3 bases: TGTACCAGCACTCCCGGGGGGGTTGAGCGGGGGGGGTGGAATGAGCAATTCTTC. The chain links TRBV12-3 or TRBV12-4 to TRBJ2-1, with 10 bases fitting TRBD2. The CDR3 runs 18 residues.

CDR3 amino acids: CSASSRGSGTDTQYF. Written as DNA, the CDR3 is TGCAGTGCTAGTTCGCGCGGGAGTGGGACAGATACGCAGTATTTT. The V and J genes are TRBV20-1 and TRBJ2-3, with 7 bases that match TRBD2. In germline, CDR1 is DFQATT, CDR2 SNEGSKA (reference sequence). Trimming cost V 3 bases and J 3 bases; bases outside gene matches: 9. CDR3 length: 15 amino acids.

Details on this clonotype: Since a much larger clone is just one base distant, this may be a read error. The V call is TRBV4-2, the J call TRBJ2-3; TRBD2 might be the D (7 bases). The CDR3 totals 16 residues. Germline CDR1 reads LGHNA; CDR2 reads YNFKEQ. CDR3 bases: TGTGCCAACAGCCAAGGGGGGGGACTTAGCACAGATACGCAGTATTTT. Protein: CANSQGGGLSTDTQYF.

This clonotype was seen more than once but under ten times. This could be a read error, since a much larger clone is one nucleotide away. This chain uses TRBV5-6 with TRBJ2-1; TRBD1 aligns across 11 bases. Germline V gives CDR1 SGHDT, CDR2 YYEEEE. The J segment lost 13 bases and the V segment lost 6 bases, leaving 15 bases of the junction unmatched. The CDR3 consists of 15 residues. The CDR3: CASNHRDRGYLAQFF. In DNA form, the CDR3 reads TGTGCCAGCAACCACCGGGACAGGGGGTATCTGGCTCAGTTCTTC.

As to this clonotype: Likely a read error: the CDR3 ends without its conserved phenylalanine or tryptophan. The chain has TRBV6-1 and TRBJ1-6; possible D gene TRBD1, 5 bases. Trimming took off 7 bases at V and 8 bases at J, with 15 bases between the two ends. The germline CDR1 and CDR2 sequences are MNHNS and SASEGT. The CDR3 length is 14 residues. CDR3 region: CASNDWQGHSPLHL. DNA for the CDR3: TGTGCCAGCAATGATTGGCAGGGCCATTCACCCCTCCACTTG.

With regard to this clonotype: It is likely a read error, because the conserved phenylalanine at the end of the CDR3 is missing. V gene TRBV13 combines with J gene TRBJ2-7; no reliable D call. The CDR3 consists of 14 residues. Germline CDR1 reads PRHDT; CDR2 reads FYEKMQ (reference sequence). CDR3 amino acids: CASSLLGVSYEQYS. As DNA, the CDR3 is TGTGCCAGCAGCTTATTGGGTGTGTCCTACGAACAGTACTCC.

With regard to this clonotype: The CDR3 does not close with the conserved phenylalanine or tryptophan, likely indicating a read error. It is unclear where the CDR3 begins or ends on the DNA, so no DNA is shown, and the CDR3 is as TCRdb lists it. The V gene is TRBV6-6, the J gene TRBJ2-7. Germline values: CDR1 MNHNY, CDR2 SVGAGI (reference sequence). The CDR3 comprises 12 residues, both ends counted. The CDR3 region is CASTYRLYERYY.

Worth noting for this clonotype: A junction boundary mismatches the germline segment, possibly from a read error. The gene calls are TRBV11-1 and TRBJ2-7, with TRBD1 matching over 7 bases. Germline V gives CDR1 SGHAT, CDR2 FQDESV (reference sequence). There are 14 residues in the CDR3. DNA of the CDR3: TGTGCCAACAGCCACTGGGACAGCTCCTACGATCACTACTTC. It is translated as CANSHWDSSYDHYF.

About this clonotype: The CDR3 end shows no conserved phenylalanine or tryptophan, and so a read error is likely. The genes are TRBV29-1 and TRBJ2-1; TRBD2 aligns across 14 bases. CDR1 and CDR2 from the germline V gene are SQVTM and ANQGSEA. CDR3 length: 16 amino acids. V was pared by 4 bases and J by 9 bases, with 11 bases of the junction left unmatched. In DNA, the CDR3 is TGCAGCGTTGCCAGCCCGGGACTAGCGGGAGATGGTGAGCAGTTCTCC. It is translated as CSVASPGLAGDGEQFS.

As for this clonotype: Sequence at one end of the junction differs from germline and may be a read error. This sequence joins TRBV6-5 and TRBJ2-7; D gene uncertain. CDR1 is MNHEY and CDR2 is SVGAGI in the germline V gene. This CDR3 spans 16 amino acids. The CDR3 bases are TGTGCCAGCAGTTACTCTAAAGGTCCCTATACCTACGAGAAGTACTTC. Protein sequence: CASSYSKGPYTYEKYF.

The genes are TRBV5-5 and TRBJ2-5; D not resolved. The germline CDR1 and CDR2 sequences are SGHKS and YYEKEE (reference sequence). The CDR3 length is 14 residues. Trimming pared 9 bases from V and 2 bases from J, leaving 17 bases between. The CDR3 loop is CANILLALQETQYF. In DNA form, the CDR3 reads TGTGCCAACATCTTGTTGGCTCTTCAAGAGACCCAGTACTTC.

The J gene is TRBJ1-3, the V gene TRBV9, with D maybe TRBD1 (6 bases). Trimming took off 0 bases at V and 2 bases at J, with 12 bases between the two ends. CDR1 and CDR2 (germline): SGDLS, YYNGEE. The CDR3 length is 16 residues. The CDR3 nucleotides are TGTGCCAGCAGCGTAGACACAGGGAGCACTGGAAACACCATATATTTT. Translated: CASSVDTGSTGNTIYF.

Note on this clonotype: One junction end disagrees with the germline gene, perhaps due to a read error. This chain connects TRBV6-1 to TRBJ1-1; no firm D call. The germline V gene encodes CDR1 MNHNS and CDR2 SASEGT. This CDR3 has 13 amino acids. CDR3 sequence (DNA): TGTGCCAGCAGTGAACGGCCGAACACTAAAGCTTTCTTT. Encoded protein: CASSERPNTKAFF.

As to this clonotype: At one of its ends the junction is not consistent with the germline gene, which may arise from a read error. This chain joins TRBV6-5 and TRBJ1-1, with TRBD1 identical over 7 bases. This CDR3 spans 12 amino acids. From germline, CDR1 is MNHEY and CDR2 SVGAGI. The CDR3: CDSSHRGNEAFF. CDR3 DNA: TGTGACAGCAGTCACAGGGGAAATGAAGCTTTCTTT.

In the case of this clonotype: A much bigger clone sits one base away, suggesting this may be a read error. The genes are TRBV24-1 and TRBJ2-7; 7 bases fit TRBD2. The germline V gene encodes CDR1 KGHDR and CDR2 SFDVKD. J lost 3 bases, V lost 4 bases, and 8 bases had no gene match. The CDR3 is 15 residues long. CDR3 coding DNA: TGTGCCACCAGTGAATCCGGGACTAACTGCTACGAGCAGTACTTC. It specifies CATSESGTNCYEQYF.

To note about this clonotype: Sequence at one end of the junction differs from germline and may be a read error. The chain carries TRBV11-2 and TRBJ2-1, with 7 bases that match TRBD1. Per germline, CDR1 SGHAT and CDR2 FQNNGV. The CDR3 is made up of 16 amino acids. CDR3 nucleotide sequence: TGTACCAGCAGCTTAGCAGGGGGTATCGGGCTCAATAAGCAGTTCTTC. It is translated as CTSSLAGGIGLNKQFF.

This clonotype was observed a few times. The junction departs from the called germline gene at one end, perhaps through a read error. The chain recombines TRBV29-1 with TRBJ1-2; D ambiguous. The CDR3 is 15 amino acids. Germline-derived CDR1 and CDR2 are SQVTM and ANQGSEA. The CDR3 sequence: CSVEGSGESNYGYAF. Here the CDR3 DNA reads TGCAGCGTTGAAGGGTCTGGGGAATCGAACTATGGCTACGCCTTC.

This clonotype was counted once. The junction differs from germline at one of its ends, possibly a read error. V and J are TRBV20-1 and TRBJ2-7; D is perhaps TRBD1 or TRBD2 (5 bases each). This CDR3 has 14 residues. Germline loops: CDR1 DFQATT, CDR2 SNEGSKA (reference sequence). The CDR3 nucleotides read TGCAGTGCTAGAGCGTCGGGGCAGCCCTACGAGCGGTACTTC. Its protein is CSARASGQPYERYF.

The chain has TRBV28 and TRBJ2-7; 8 nucleotides line up with TRBD1. V was clipped by 4 bases and J by 8 bases; unmatched bases: 13. This CDR3 is 15 amino acids long. In germline, CDR1 is MDHEN, CDR2 SYDVKM. CDR3: CASSWRTGNIYKQYF. The CDR3 DNA is TGTGCCAGCAGTTGGAGGACAGGGAATATTTACAAGCAGTACTTC.

The table lists this clonotype with a few counts. The CDR3 nucleotides are TGTGCCAGCAGCTTCCCCCGGAAACATTACGAGCAGTACTTC. This codes for CASSFPRKHYEQYF. The chain recombines TRBV11-2 with TRBJ2-7, with D uncertain. Trimming took 3 bases from V and 4 from J, leaving 13 bases between them. This CDR3 contains 14 residues. In germline, CDR1 is SGHAT, CDR2 FQNNGV.